A single sample is the source of the 32 T cell receptor beta chains below, sequenced in a study of blood T cell repertoires in COVID-19. Assay used: immunoSEQ multiplex PCR; TCRdb lists only in-frame clones, some missing. The data contain 75,000 to 95,000 clones, 70% to 90% of them singletons. Sequenced: peripheral blood. The source of these receptors is a man aged 50-59 years with acute or convalescent COVID-19.

In its sample, this clone was seen a few times. The V gene is TRBV28, the J gene TRBJ1-5, with 10 bases that match TRBD1. The CDR3 is made up of 15 amino acids. CDR1 and CDR2 (germline): MDHEN, SYDVKM. V was pared by 6 bases and J by 6 bases, with 8 bases of the junction left unmatched. The CDR3 DNA sequence: TGTGCCAGCAGCAGACAGGGGGCGCTAAGTCAGCCCCAGCATTTT. Translating gives CASSRQGALSQPQHF.

The genes are TRBV6-1 and TRBJ2-1, with 8 bases matching TRBD2. The CDR3 sequence is 15 residues long. The junction had 3 bases not matched to a gene; V was cut back by 2 bases and J by 3 bases. Germline V gene sequence: CDR1 MNHNS, CDR2 SASEGT. The CDR3 loop reads CASSEQTSGYNEQFF. The DNA for the CDR3 is TGTGCCAGCAGTGAACAAACTAGCGGCTACAATGAGCAGTTCTTC.

V usage is TRBV6-5 and J usage is TRBJ1-2; 8 nucleotides agree with TRBD1. J was trimmed by 8 bases and V by 7 bases; bases with no gene match: 9. The CDR3 has 13 residues. Germline lookup yields CDR1 MNHEY and CDR2 SVGAGI. This CDR3 reads CASNPLTGVGYTF. As DNA, the CDR3 is TGTGCCAGCAACCCCTTGACAGGGGTCGGCTACACCTTC.

The rearrangement joins TRBV19 to TRBJ2-1, with 9 bases that match TRBD1. The trim removed 3 bases at V and 8 bases at J, leaving 11 bases unmatched. This CDR3 contains 16 residues. Per germline, CDR1 LNHDA and CDR2 SQIVND (reference sequence). The CDR3 reads CASSMGVGQGGDEQFF. The CDR3 nucleotides read TGTGCCAGTAGTATGGGCGTGGGACAGGGAGGCGATGAGCAGTTCTTC. The complete variable domain, with remaining parts taken from reference TRBV19 and TRBJ2-1, reads DGGITQSPKYLFRKEGQNVTLSCEQNLNHDAMYWYRQDPGQGLRLIYYSQIVNDFQKGDIAEGYSVSREKKESFPLTVTSAQKNPTAFYLCASSMGVGQGGDEQFFGPGTRLTVL.

The V gene is TRBV7-6, the J gene TRBJ2-2, with 10 bases aligning to TRBD2. V lost 0 bases, J lost 4 bases, and 5 bases stayed unmatched. The CDR3 runs 17 residues. The germline CDR1 and CDR2 sequences are SGHVS and FNYEAQ. CDR3: CASSLAASGSGTGELFF. The DNA for the CDR3 is TGTGCCAGCAGCTTAGCCGCTAGCGGGAGTGGCACCGGGGAGCTGTTTTTT.

Comments on this clone: The sample holds other DNA sequences that translate to the same CDR3. V gene TRBV7-9 combines with J gene TRBJ2-7, with 8 bases matching TRBD1. V lost 6 bases to trimming and J lost 1 base; unmatched junction nucleotides: 14. CDR1 is SEHNR, CDR2 FQNEAQ, per germline (reference sequence). CDR3 length equals 17 residues. The CDR3 reads CASSRGVAGGSSYEQYF. The CDR3 DNA reads as TGTGCCAGCAGTCGAGGTGTGGCAGGGGGCTCTTCCTACGAGCAGTACTTC. The whole variable domain, filled in from reference TRBV7-9 and TRBJ2-7, reads DTGVSQNPRHKITKRGQNVTFRCDPISEHNRLYWYRQTLGQGPEFLTYFQNEAQLEKSRLLSDRFSAERPKGSFSTLEIQRTEQGDSAMYLCASSRGVAGGSSYEQYFGPGTRLTVT.

The rearrangement joins TRBV18 to TRBJ2-7, with D hard to call. The V and J ends lost 4 bases and 1 base respectively, with 8 bases between them. The CDR3 totals 13 residues. Germline CDR1 is KGHSH and CDR2 is LQKENI. CDR3 sequence: CASSHRESYEQYF. DNA for the CDR3: TGTGCCAGCTCACACCGTGAGTCCTACGAGCAGTACTTC.

This clone has a single count. V usage is TRBV19 and J usage is TRBJ2-3; D unclear. CDR3 length equals 15 residues. Germline V gene sequence: CDR1 LNHDA, CDR2 SQIVND (reference sequence). V lost 3 bases and J lost 0, with 10 bases in between. CDR3 DNA: TGTGCCAGTAGTATTGGCGGATTAAGCACAGATACGCAGTATTTT. This gives the protein CASSIGGLSTDTQYF. The full variable domain, its missing parts supplied by reference TRBV19 and TRBJ2-3, is DGGITQSPKYLFRKEGQNVTLSCEQNLNHDAMYWYRQDPGQGLRLIYYSQIVNDFQKGDIAEGYSVSREKKESFPLTVTSAQKNPTAFYLCASSIGGLSTDTQYFGPGTRLTVL.

The chain couples TRBV10-2 to TRBJ1-6; D call uncertain. The ends were cut back, 3 bases at V and 7 bases at J, with 13 bases in the middle. Germline V CDR1 and CDR2: WSHSY, SAAADI. The CDR3 spans 15 residues. CDR3 residues: CASSEQIRWNSPLHF. CDR3 DNA sequence: TGCGCCAGCAGTGAACAGATACGGTGGAATTCACCCCTCCACTTT.

The chain links TRBV19 to TRBJ2-1; D possibly corresponds to TRBD2 (6 bases). CDR1 LNHDA and CDR2 SQIVND come from the germline V gene (reference sequence). V was shortened by 6 bases and J by 4 bases, with 13 bases between the two germline ends. There are 14 residues in the CDR3. This chain's CDR3 is CASRGLEGYNEQFF. The CDR3 nucleotides read TGTGCCAGTAGGGGACTGGAGGGGTACAATGAGCAGTTCTTC.

The chain uses TRBV19 and TRBJ2-2; no definite D call. V was clipped by 6 bases and J by 7 bases, with 9 bases between them. The CDR3 loop spans 12 amino acids. Germline V gene data show CDR1 as LNHDA and CDR2 as SQIVND (reference sequence). The DNA for the CDR3 is TGTGCCAGTAGCATTCAGATCGGGGAGCTGTTTTTT. Its protein product is CASSIQIGELFF.

The chain recombines TRBV4-1 with TRBJ1-5; possible D gene TRBD1, 6 bases. Germline CDR1 and CDR2: MGHRA and YSYEKL. Trimming cost V 1 base and J 6 bases, with 13 bases left between them. The CDR3 spans 15 residues. Here the CDR3 reads CASSQGGQGAQPQHF. The DNA of the CDR3 is TGCGCCAGCAGCCAAGGGGGGCAGGGAGCTCAGCCCCAGCATTTT.

This rearrangement joins TRBV12-5 to TRBJ2-2; D is ambiguous. CDR1 and CDR2 from the germline V gene are LGHNT and FRNRAP. V shed 3 bases and J shed 1 base, with 9 bases lying between them. There are 15 residues in the CDR3. CDR3 coding DNA: TGTGCTAGTGGTTTACCCACAGAGAACACCGGGGAGCTGTTTTTT. It yields the protein CASGLPTENTGELFF.

This clone appeared a single time. Here the CDR3 DNA reads TGTGCCAGCAGCCAAGTCAAAGAGACCCAGTACTTC. This gives the protein CASSQVKETQYF. This chain joins TRBV3-1 (or the pseudogene TRBV3-2) and TRBJ2-5; the D is unclear. Per germline, CDR1 LGHDT and CDR2 YNNKEL (reference sequence). The CDR3 is made up of 12 amino acids. The V end was cut by 1 base, the J end by 3 bases, with 3 bases between.

The rearrangement uses TRBV20-1 and TRBJ2-5; D is possibly TRBD2 (5 bases). Germline assignment: CDR1 DFQATT and CDR2 SNEGSKA (reference sequence). CDR3 length: 14 residues. The V gene lost 3 bases and the J gene lost 2 bases, with 13 bases spanning the gap. Here the CDR3 DNA reads TGCAGTGCTAGTGAGCACGGGGTACAAGAGACCCAGTACTTC. Its translation: CSASEHGVQETQYF.

This rearrangement joins TRBV9 to TRBJ2-1; tentatively, D is TRBD2 (6 bases). The germline V gene has CDR1 SGDLS and CDR2 YYNGEE. This CDR3 has 15 amino acids. Trimming pared 0 bases from V and 2 bases from J, leaving 9 bases between. The CDR3 reads CASSVDSGTYNEQFF. The CDR3 bases are TGTGCCAGCAGCGTAGATAGCGGCACCTACAATGAGCAGTTCTTC.

The J gene is TRBJ2-3, the V gene TRBV12-3 or TRBV12-4; D is perhaps TRBD2 (5 bases). Trimming removed 8 bases at V and 5 bases at J, with 11 bases between. The CDR3 runs to 12 residues. CDR3 nucleotide sequence: TGTGCCAGCCGATCTGAGGGAGATACGCAGTATTTT. It yields the protein CASRSEGDTQYF.

V is TRBV5-8 and J is TRBJ2-5, with 8 bases lining up with TRBD2. Looked up from germline, CDR1 is SGHTS and CDR2 is YDEGEE. V shed 2 bases, J shed 5 bases, and the junction held 8 bases outside the gene matches. The CDR3 has 15 residues. For the CDR3, the DNA is TGTGCCAGCAGCTTTTCGGGGGGGCCACTGGAGACCCAGTACTTC. Its translation: CASSFSGGPLETQYF.

There are a few counts of this clone. The V gene is TRBV28, the J gene TRBJ1-5; D might be TRBD1 (6 bases). The V gene lost 5 bases and the J gene lost 1 base, with 21 bases spanning the gap. Germline V gene data show CDR1 as MDHEN and CDR2 as SYDVKM. This CDR3 spans 18 amino acids. CDR3 residues: CASSEDSLNFRSNQPQHF. CDR3 in DNA: TGTGCCAGCAGTGAGGACAGCCTGAACTTTAGAAGCAATCAGCCCCAGCATTTT. Together with reference TRBV28 and TRBJ1-5, the CDR3 gives the full variable domain: DVKVTQSSRYLVKRTGEKVFLECVQDMDHENMFWYRQDPGLGLRLIYFSYDVKMKEKGDIPEGYSVSREKKERFSLILESASTNQTSMYLCASSEDSLNFRSNQPQHFGDGTRLSIL.

The sample holds a few counts of this clone. The CDR3 bases are TGTGCCATCACCGACAGCCCGGCAGATACGCAGTATTTT. This encodes CAITDSPADTQYF. This rearrangement joins TRBV10-3 to TRBJ2-3; D might be TRBD1 (5 bases). Germline values: CDR1 ENHRY, CDR2 SYGVKD. CDR3 size: 13 residues. V was clipped by 7 bases and J by 4 bases, with 12 bases between them.

This clone was observed a single time. This chain connects TRBV5-5 to TRBJ2-7; D unresolved. This CDR3 has 15 residues. Germline V gives CDR1 SGHKS, CDR2 YYEKEE (reference sequence). The V end lost 4 bases, the J end lost 2 bases, and 16 bases lay between the germline ends. The CDR3 bases are TGTGCCAGCAGCCCTTCCGCGAGAGCTACCTACGAGCAGTACTTC. Residues: CASSPSARATYEQYF.

This clone has a handful of counts. The CDR3 coding sequence is TGTGCCAGTAGTACTGACAGGGTCCATGGCTACACCTTC. Residues: CASSTDRVHGYTF. V usage is TRBV19 and J usage is TRBJ1-2; TRBD1 matches at 7 bases. The junction had 5 bases not matched to a gene; V was cut back by 4 bases and J by 6 bases. Looked up from germline, CDR1 is LNHDA and CDR2 is SQIVND (reference sequence). CDR3 size: 13 residues.

V is TRBV6-5 and J is TRBJ2-5; TRBD2 might be the D (5 bases). V gave up 0 bases and J gave up 5 bases, with 13 bases separating them. Germline V gene data show CDR1 as MNHEY and CDR2 as SVGAGI. The CDR3 loop spans 15 amino acids. Here the CDR3 DNA reads TGTGCCAGCAGTTACTCGGCACTCCCTAGCGAGACCCAGTACTTC. Residues: CASSYSALPSETQYF.

The sample holds many counts of this clone. The chain is built from TRBV5-1 and TRBJ2-3, with no clear D. Germline V gene data show CDR1 as SGHRS and CDR2 as YFSETQ. CDR3 size: 14 residues. Between the trimmed V and J ends, which lost 1 base and 4 bases, there was a span of 10 bases. CDR3 sequence: CASSLRGNSDTQYF. CDR3 DNA: TGCGCCAGCAGCTTGCGTGGTAACTCAGATACGCAGTATTTT. The full variable domain, completed using reference TRBV5-1 and TRBJ2-3, is KAGVTQTPRYLIKTRGQQVTLSCSPISGHRSVSWYQQTPGQGLQFLFEYFSETQRNKGNFPGRFSGRQFSNSRSEMNVSTLELGDSALYLCASSLRGNSDTQYFGPGTRLTVL.

This clone turned up a few times. The chain uses TRBV7-9 and TRBJ2-7; 11 bases agree with TRBD2. This CDR3 has 16 residues. CDR1 and CDR2 from the germline V gene are SEHNR and FQNEAQ (reference sequence). Trimming took 2 bases from V and 3 from J; bases not matched to a gene: 6. Written as DNA, the CDR3 is TGTGCCAGCAGCTTACCCCCTAGCGGGAGGAACTACGAGCAGTACTTC. It yields the protein CASSLPPSGRNYEQYF. Filled out from reference TRBV7-9 and TRBJ2-7, the complete variable domain reads DTGVSQNPRHKITKRGQNVTFRCDPISEHNRLYWYRQTLGQGPEFLTYFQNEAQLEKSRLLSDRFSAERPKGSFSTLEIQRTEQGDSAMYLCASSLPPSGRNYEQYFGPGTRLTVT.

J is TRBJ1-2 and V is TRBV21-1; the table gives TRBD1 as D, unverified against the DNA. TRBV21-1 is reported as a pseudogene. The CDR3 spans 16 residues. The CDR3 loop reads CASSNLETGGKDGYTF. Written as DNA, the CDR3 is TGTGCCAGCAGCAATCTCGAGACAGGGGGAAAGGATGGCTACACCTTC.

The chain is built from TRBV6-1 and TRBJ2-3; TRBD2 matches 14 bases. This CDR3 is 19 amino acids long. Looked up from germline, CDR1 is MNHNS and CDR2 is SASEGT. The V and J ends lost 3 bases and 5 bases, in that order; junction bases with no gene match: 13. CDR3 loop: CASSDRGTSGGPREDTQYF. CDR3 coding DNA: TGTGCCAGCAGTGACCGCGGGACTAGCGGGGGCCCGCGCGAAGATACGCAGTATTTT.

The V gene is TRBV19, the J gene TRBJ2-5; D might be TRBD1 (6 bases). The V end lost 3 bases, the J end lost 6 bases, and 23 bases lay between the germline ends. The CDR3 spans 17 residues. Germline V gene lookup returns CDR1 LNHDA and CDR2 SQIVND (reference sequence). The CDR3 is CASSMGVQGFFEKTQYF. The CDR3 DNA reads as TGTGCCAGTAGTATGGGGGTCCAGGGGTTTTTTGAAAAGACCCAGTACTTC.

The rearrangement links TRBV9 to TRBJ2-5; 10 bases align to TRBD1. Trimming took 3 bases from V and 5 from J; bases not matched to a gene: 4. The CDR3 is made up of 14 amino acids. Germline V gene sequence: CDR1 SGDLS, CDR2 YYNGEE. In DNA, the CDR3 is TGTGCCAGCAGCGGACAGGGGGCTGGGGAGACCCAGTACTTC. It encodes CASSGQGAGETQYF.

V gene TRBV6-5 combines with J gene TRBJ1-1; D not certain. The V gene's germline CDR1 is MNHEY and CDR2 SVGAGI. Trimming removed 4 bases at V and 10 bases at J, with 19 bases between. The CDR3 runs to 14 residues. DNA for the CDR3: TGTGCCAGCAGTTCCCAGGCTATAACGGGGAGAGCTTTCTTT. It translates to CASSSQAITGRAFF.

The rearrangement joins TRBV19 to TRBJ2-1, with D maybe TRBD2 (6 bases). The germline V and J ends were trimmed by 6 bases and 9 bases, with 15 bases remaining between them. CDR3 size: 13 residues. Per germline, CDR1 LNHDA and CDR2 SQIVND (reference sequence). The CDR3 region is CASSREPVGEQFF. CDR3 bases: TGTGCCAGTAGCCGGGAGCCTGTGGGTGAGCAGTTCTTC. The full variable domain, in which reference TRBV19 and TRBJ2-1 provide the parts outside the CDR3, is DGGITQSPKYLFRKEGQNVTLSCEQNLNHDAMYWYRQDPGQGLRLIYYSQIVNDFQKGDIAEGYSVSREKKESFPLTVTSAQKNPTAFYLCASSREPVGEQFFGPGTRLTVL.

J is TRBJ2-7 and V is TRBV2; possible D gene TRBD1, 6 bases. V was clipped by 3 bases and J by 4 bases, with 16 bases between them. This CDR3 has 15 residues. The germline CDR1 and CDR2 sequences are SNHLY and FYNNEI. CDR3 amino acids: CASSESRGQLYEQYF. In DNA form, the CDR3 reads TGTGCCAGCAGTGAGTCCCGGGGACAACTATACGAGCAGTACTTC.